Listed here are 21 T cell receptor beta chains from one sample, sequenced in a study of blood T cell repertoires in COVID-19. The assay was immunoSEQ multiplex PCR, and TCRdb's table has in-frame clones only and misses some. Seen here are approximately 200,000 clones, around four fifths observed once, and the top ten hold around 5.5%. Material for sequencing was peripheral blood. The receptors come from an older woman who had recovered from COVID-19.

This clone was observed once. Distinct nucleotide sequences in the sample also encode this CDR3. This sequence joins TRBV7-9 and TRBJ1-1, with D unresolved. This CDR3 is 14 amino acids long. CDR1 SEHNR and CDR2 FQNEAQ come from the germline V gene (reference sequence). The V and J ends lost 1 base and 0 bases respectively, with 6 bases between them. The CDR3 sequence is CASSLVPVNTEAFF. The CDR3 DNA reads as TGTGCCAGCAGCTTAGTGCCGGTGAACACTGAAGCTTTCTTT.

The chain employs TRBV18 and TRBJ2-5; 7 nucleotides match TRBD1. The V gene's germline CDR1 is KGHSH and CDR2 LQKENI. The CDR3 has 16 residues. V shed 0 bases and J 0 bases; nucleotides not matched to a gene: 4. CDR3 nucleotide sequence: TGTGCCAGCTCACCACCGAATCAGGGGGACCAAGAGACCCAGTACTTC. It is translated as CASSPPNQGDQETQYF.

The V gene is TRBV3-1 (or the pseudogene TRBV3-2), the J gene TRBJ1-2; D is unclear. V was trimmed by 2 bases and J by 4 bases, leaving 5 bases between them. Per the germline V gene, CDR1 is LGHDT and CDR2 is YNNKEL (reference sequence). CDR3 length: 12 residues. CDR3 protein: CASSQFSYGYTF. For the CDR3, the DNA is TGTGCCAGCAGCCAATTCTCCTATGGCTACACCTTC.

The chain links TRBV5-6 to TRBJ1-3; no definite D call. The CDR3 runs 16 residues. Between the trimmed V and J ends, which lost 4 bases and 0 bases, there was a span of 14 bases. Looked up from germline, CDR1 is SGHDT and CDR2 is YYEEEE. In DNA, the CDR3 is TGTGCCAGCAGCCTTAGGCGGATTCGCTCTGGAAACACCATATATTTT. It is translated as CASSLRRIRSGNTIYF.

The rearrangement links TRBV5-4 to TRBJ1-2; 8 nucleotides line up with TRBD1. In germline, CDR1 is SGHNT, CDR2 YYREEE (reference sequence). The ends lost 0 bases at V and 0 bases at J; junction bases unmatched: 7. The CDR3 spans 17 residues. This chain's CDR3 is CASSLAGTGYANYGYTF. For the CDR3, the DNA is TGTGCCAGCAGCTTGGCCGGGACAGGCTACGCTAACTATGGCTACACCTTC.

The genes are TRBV11-3 and TRBJ2-2; perhaps TRBD2 as D (5 bases). CDR1 SGHNT and CDR2 YENEEA come from the germline V gene. V lost 2 bases, J lost 4 bases, and 20 bases lay in between. The CDR3 length is 18 residues. The CDR3 region is CASSLTILGSRGTGELFF. DNA for the CDR3: TGTGCCAGCAGCTTAACGATTTTGGGGAGTCGGGGCACCGGGGAGCTGTTTTTT. Supplemented by reference TRBV11-3 and TRBJ2-2, the full variable domain reads EAGVVQSPRYKIIEKKQPVAFWCNPISGHNTLYWYLQNLGQGPELLIRYENEEAVDDSQLPKDRFSAERLKGVDSTLKIQPAELGDSAVYLCASSLTILGSRGTGELFFGEGSRLTVL.

J is TRBJ2-7 and V is TRBV7-9, with 9 bases matching TRBD1. This CDR3 is built from 14 residues. Germline V CDR1 and CDR2: SEHNR, FQNEAQ (reference sequence). V lost 3 bases, J lost 5 bases, and 5 bases stayed unmatched. For the CDR3, the DNA is TGTGCCAGCAGCTTCGGGACAGGGATCAACGAGCAGTACTTC. Translating gives CASSFGTGINEQYF.

V gene TRBV5-1 combines with J gene TRBJ2-5; 8 bases are a match to TRBD2. CDR1 is SGHRS and CDR2 is YFSETQ in the germline V gene. After removal of 4 bases from V and 5 bases from J, the junction contained 7 bases not matched to a gene. The CDR3 sequence is 14 residues long. CDR3 sequence reads: CASSPVAGSETQYF. DNA for the CDR3: TGCGCCAGCAGCCCGGTAGCGGGGTCGGAGACCCAGTACTTC.

This clone was counted a few times. V gene TRBV25-1 combines with J gene TRBJ1-1; tentatively, D is TRBD1 (6 bases). Germline CDR1 and CDR2: MGHDK and SYGVNS. Trimming shortened V by 1 base and J by 4 bases, and 10 bases separated the two germline ends. The CDR3 runs 14 residues. The CDR3 protein is CASSELVGGTEAFF. CDR3 in DNA: TGTGCCAGCAGTGAATTGGTAGGGGGCACTGAAGCTTTCTTT. The full variable domain, completed using reference TRBV25-1 and TRBJ1-1, is EADIYQTPRYLVIGTGKKITLECSQTMGHDKMYWYQQDPGMELHLIHYSYGVNSTEKGDLSSESTVSRIRTEHFPLTLESARPSHTSQYLCASSELVGGTEAFFGQGTRLTVV.

The chain joins TRBV11-2 to TRBJ2-7, with D perhaps matching TRBD1 (6 bases). V was cut by 3 bases and J by 4 bases, with 13 bases left in between. The length of the CDR3 is 14 residues. The germline V gene has CDR1 SGHAT and CDR2 FQNNGV. CDR3 DNA sequence: TGTGCCAGCAGCTTTACCGGGACACGTTACGAGCAGTACTTC. Translation gives CASSFTGTRYEQYF.

A word on this clone: An end of the junction does not agree with germline; a read error may underlie this. CDR3: CASSDGFTSFF. CDR3 DNA: TGTGCCAGCAGTGACGGATTTACTAGTTTCTTC. This chain uses TRBV6-1 with TRBJ2-7, with TRBD2 as a possible D gene (5 bases). Germline V gene lookup returns CDR1 MNHNS and CDR2 SASEGT. This CDR3 comprises 11 residues.

This clone appeared once. The chain uses TRBV27 and TRBJ1-2, with D tentatively TRBD1 (5 bases). V was pared by 5 bases and J by 0 bases, with 13 bases between. The germline V gene encodes CDR1 MNHEY and CDR2 SMNVEV (reference sequence). The CDR3 loop spans 15 amino acids. Written as DNA, the CDR3 is TGTGCCAGCAGTCCCCGGCGGACAACTAACTATGGCTACACCTTC. This encodes CASSPRRTTNYGYTF.

DNA of the CDR3: TGTGCCAGCAGTTTATCGACACGGTTAGATACGCAGTATTTT. The encoded protein is CASSLSTRLDTQYF. The chain couples TRBV27 to TRBJ2-3, with D unresolved. This CDR3 has 14 amino acids. Germline CDR1 reads MNHEY; CDR2 reads SMNVEV (reference sequence). V dropped 0 bases and J dropped 5 bases, with 9 bases sitting between them.

J is TRBJ1-2 and V is TRBV4-2; D not certain. CDR3 length: 15 residues. Germline V gene lookup returns CDR1 LGHNA and CDR2 YNFKEQ. V gave up 0 bases and J gave up 2 bases, with 10 bases separating them. The CDR3 sequence is CASSQELTENYGYTF. CDR3 DNA sequence: TGTGCCAGCAGCCAAGAACTGACGGAGAACTATGGCTACACCTTC.

V gene TRBV5-1 combines with J gene TRBJ2-5; D gene uncertain. The CDR3 length is 14 residues. Trimming removed 0 bases from V and 2 bases from J, with 8 bases in between. Germline V gives CDR1 SGHRS, CDR2 YFSETQ. CDR3 nucleotides: TGCGCCAGCAGCTTGGCCTCAGAACAAGAGACCCAGTACTTC. Its translation is CASSLASEQETQYF.

The chain recombines TRBV13 with TRBJ1-2, with D perhaps matching TRBD1 (5 bases). Trimming shortened V by 5 bases and J by 6 bases, and 13 bases separated the two germline ends. Germline loops: CDR1 PRHDT, CDR2 FYEKMQ (reference sequence). The CDR3 sequence is 13 residues long. The CDR3 protein is CASSQGGTDGYTF. CDR3 sequence (DNA): TGTGCCAGCAGCCAGGGAGGAACAGATGGCTACACCTTC.

The chain employs TRBV13 and TRBJ2-1; TRBD1 matches 10 bases. Losses at the gene ends were 1 base for V and 7 bases for J; bases not matched to a gene: 4. Germline assignment: CDR1 PRHDT and CDR2 FYEKMQ (reference sequence). This CDR3 has 15 amino acids. The CDR3 DNA reads TGTGCCAGCAGCTTAGTCTGGGACAGGGGAAATGAGCAGTTCTTC. This sequence encodes CASSLVWDRGNEQFF.

The gene calls are TRBV5-1 and TRBJ2-1; 11 bases map to TRBD1. The CDR3 runs to 19 residues. CDR1 and CDR2 (germline): SGHRS, YFSETQ. The trim removed 4 bases at V and 4 bases at J, leaving 16 bases unmatched. The CDR3 sequence: CASSKVGQGARLLYNEQFF. CDR3 bases: TGCGCCAGCAGCAAAGTCGGACAGGGGGCGCGCCTTTTATACAATGAGCAGTTCTTC.

V usage is TRBV19 and J usage is TRBJ1-1; D might be TRBD1 (6 bases). Between the trimmed V and J ends, which lost 3 bases and 1 base, there was a span of 12 bases. CDR3 length equals 15 residues. CDR1 LNHDA and CDR2 SQIVND come from the germline V gene (reference sequence). CDR3 sequence reads: CASSIGGARNTEAFF. As DNA, the CDR3 is TGTGCCAGTAGTATCGGGGGGGCGAGGAACACTGAAGCTTTCTTT. The whole variable domain, remainder taken from reference TRBV19 and TRBJ1-1, is DGGITQSPKYLFRKEGQNVTLSCEQNLNHDAMYWYRQDPGQGLRLIYYSQIVNDFQKGDIAEGYSVSREKKESFPLTVTSAQKNPTAFYLCASSIGGARNTEAFFGQGTRLTVV.

The V and J genes are TRBV19 and TRBJ2-7; TRBD1 is a possible D gene (5 bases). The length of the CDR3 is 13 residues. The V and J ends lost 3 bases and 1 base respectively, with 7 bases between them. Germline-derived CDR1 and CDR2 are LNHDA and SQIVND (reference sequence). The CDR3 reads CASSIQGSYEQYF. The CDR3 DNA reads as TGTGCCAGTAGTATTCAGGGTTCCTACGAGCAGTACTTC. Based on the CDR3 plus reference TRBV19 and TRBJ2-7, the full variable domain is DGGITQSPKYLFRKEGQNVTLSCEQNLNHDAMYWYRQDPGQGLRLIYYSQIVNDFQKGDIAEGYSVSREKKESFPLTVTSAQKNPTAFYLCASSIQGSYEQYFGPGTRLTVT.

This sequence joins TRBV6-5 and TRBJ2-7; TRBD1 is a possible D gene (6 bases). The CDR3 is 16 amino acids. Trimming shortened V by 0 bases and J by 1 base, and 13 bases separated the two germline ends. Germline-derived CDR1 and CDR2 are MNHEY and SVGAGI. The CDR3 loop is CASSYSRTRGSYEQYF. CDR3 DNA: TGTGCCAGCAGTTACTCTCGGACGAGGGGGTCCTACGAGCAGTACTTC.